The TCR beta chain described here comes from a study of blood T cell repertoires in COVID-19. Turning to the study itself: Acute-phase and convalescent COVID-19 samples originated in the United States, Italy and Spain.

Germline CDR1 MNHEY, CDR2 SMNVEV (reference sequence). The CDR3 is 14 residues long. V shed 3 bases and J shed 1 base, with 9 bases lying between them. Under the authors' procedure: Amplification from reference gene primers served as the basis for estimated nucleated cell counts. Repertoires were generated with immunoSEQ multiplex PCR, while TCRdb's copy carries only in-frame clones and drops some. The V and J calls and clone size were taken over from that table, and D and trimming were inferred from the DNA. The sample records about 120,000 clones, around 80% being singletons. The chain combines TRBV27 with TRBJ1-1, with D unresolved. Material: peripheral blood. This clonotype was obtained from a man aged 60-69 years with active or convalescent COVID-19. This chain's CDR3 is CASSFRKANTEAFF. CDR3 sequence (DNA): TGTGCCAGCAGTTTCAGGAAAGCGAACACTGAAGCTTTCTTT.